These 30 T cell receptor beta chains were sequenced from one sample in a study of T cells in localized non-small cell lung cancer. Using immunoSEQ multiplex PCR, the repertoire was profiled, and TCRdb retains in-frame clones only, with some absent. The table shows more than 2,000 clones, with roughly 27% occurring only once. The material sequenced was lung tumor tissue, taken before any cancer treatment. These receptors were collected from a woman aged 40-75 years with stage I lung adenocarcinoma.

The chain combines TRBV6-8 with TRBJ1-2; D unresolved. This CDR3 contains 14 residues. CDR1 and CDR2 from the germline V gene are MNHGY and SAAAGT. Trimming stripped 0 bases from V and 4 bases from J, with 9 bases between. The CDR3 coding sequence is TGTGCCAGCAGTTACTCCCAGGCCTCCTATGGCTACACCTTC. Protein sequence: CASSYSQASYGYTF.

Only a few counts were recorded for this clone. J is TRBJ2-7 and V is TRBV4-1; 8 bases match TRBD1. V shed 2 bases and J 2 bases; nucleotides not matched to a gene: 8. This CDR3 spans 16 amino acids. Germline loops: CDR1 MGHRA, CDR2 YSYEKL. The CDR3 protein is CASSQRGGQGTYEQYF. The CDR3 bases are TGCGCCAGCAGCCAAAGAGGCGGACAGGGTACCTACGAGCAGTACTTC.

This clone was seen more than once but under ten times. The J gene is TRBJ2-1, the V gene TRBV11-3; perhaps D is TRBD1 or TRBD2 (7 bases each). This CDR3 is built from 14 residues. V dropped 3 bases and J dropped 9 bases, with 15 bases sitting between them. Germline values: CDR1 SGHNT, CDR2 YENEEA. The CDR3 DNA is TGTGCCAGCAGCTTCAGGGGGGGTCTTGGTGAGCAGTTCTTC. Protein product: CASSFRGGLGEQFF. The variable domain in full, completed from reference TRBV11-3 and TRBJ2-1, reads EAGVVQSPRYKIIEKKQPVAFWCNPISGHNTLYWYLQNLGQGPELLIRYENEEAVDDSQLPKDRFSAERLKGVDSTLKIQPAELGDSAVYLCASSFRGGLGEQFFGPGTRLTVL.

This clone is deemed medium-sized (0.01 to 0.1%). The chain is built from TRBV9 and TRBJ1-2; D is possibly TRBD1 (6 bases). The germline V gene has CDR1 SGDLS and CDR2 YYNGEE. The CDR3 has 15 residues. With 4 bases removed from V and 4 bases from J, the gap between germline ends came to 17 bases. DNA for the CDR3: TGTGCCAGCAGCCCACAGGGCCTCGGATCCTATGGCTACACCTTC. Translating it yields CASSPQGLGSYGYTF. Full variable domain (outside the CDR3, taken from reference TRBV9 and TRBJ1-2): DSGVTQTPKHLITATGQRVTLRCSPRSGDLSVYWYQQSLDQGLQFLIQYYNGEERAKGNILERFSAQQFPDLHSELNLSSLELGDSALYFCASSPQGLGSYGYTFGSGTRLTVV.

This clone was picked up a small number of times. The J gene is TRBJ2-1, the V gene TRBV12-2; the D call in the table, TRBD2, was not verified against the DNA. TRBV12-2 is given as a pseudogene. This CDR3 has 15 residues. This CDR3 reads CASSLTSGNGNEQFF. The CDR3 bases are TGTGCCAGTTCCCTGACTAGCGGGAATGGGAATGAGCAGTTCTTC.

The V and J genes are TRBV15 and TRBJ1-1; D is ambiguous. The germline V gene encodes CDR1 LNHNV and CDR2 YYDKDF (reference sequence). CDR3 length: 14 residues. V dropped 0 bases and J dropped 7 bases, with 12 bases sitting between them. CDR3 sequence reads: CATSRDTNLGEAFF. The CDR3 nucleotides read TGTGCCACCAGCAGAGATACCAATTTAGGTGAAGCTTTCTTT. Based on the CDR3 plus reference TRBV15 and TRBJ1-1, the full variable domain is DAMVIQNPRYQVTQFGKPVTLSCSQTLNHNVMYWYQQKSSQAPKLLFHYYDKDFNNEADTPDNFQSRRPNTSFCFLDIRSPGLGDTAMYLCATSRDTNLGEAFFGQGTRLTVV.

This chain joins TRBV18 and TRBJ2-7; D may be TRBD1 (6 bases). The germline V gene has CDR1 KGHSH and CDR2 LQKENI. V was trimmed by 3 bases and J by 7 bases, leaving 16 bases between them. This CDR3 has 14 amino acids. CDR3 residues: CASSPTRGQREQYF. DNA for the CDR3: TGTGCCAGCTCACCTACCAGGGGCCAGAGGGAGCAGTACTTC.

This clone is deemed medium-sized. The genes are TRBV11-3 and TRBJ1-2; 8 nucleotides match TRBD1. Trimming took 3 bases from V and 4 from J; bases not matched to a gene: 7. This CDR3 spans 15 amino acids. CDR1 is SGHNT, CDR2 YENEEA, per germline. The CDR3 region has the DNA TGTGCCAGCAGCTTTACAGGGGGTAGTGGCTATGGCTACACCTTC. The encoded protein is CASSFTGGSGYGYTF.

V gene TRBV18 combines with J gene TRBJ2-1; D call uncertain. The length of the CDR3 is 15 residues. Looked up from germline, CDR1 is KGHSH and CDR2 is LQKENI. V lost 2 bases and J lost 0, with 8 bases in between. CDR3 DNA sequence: TGTGCCAGCTCACCAGTGGGTAGCTCCTACAATGAGCAGTTCTTC. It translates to CASSPVGSSYNEQFF.

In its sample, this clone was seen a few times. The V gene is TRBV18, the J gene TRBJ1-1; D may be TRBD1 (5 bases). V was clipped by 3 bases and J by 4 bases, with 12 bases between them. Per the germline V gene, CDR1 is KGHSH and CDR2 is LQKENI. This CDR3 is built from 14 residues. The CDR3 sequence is CASSPSRGGTEAFF. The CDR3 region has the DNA TGTGCCAGCTCACCGTCACGGGGGGGCACTGAAGCTTTCTTT.

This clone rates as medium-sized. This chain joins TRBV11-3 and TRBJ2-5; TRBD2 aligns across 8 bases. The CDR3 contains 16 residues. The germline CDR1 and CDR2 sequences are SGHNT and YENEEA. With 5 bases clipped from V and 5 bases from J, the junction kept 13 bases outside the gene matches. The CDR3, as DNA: TGTGCCAGCAGCCGGGGGGGGCTAGGGCGCACCGAGACCCAGTACTTC. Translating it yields CASSRGGLGRTETQYF.

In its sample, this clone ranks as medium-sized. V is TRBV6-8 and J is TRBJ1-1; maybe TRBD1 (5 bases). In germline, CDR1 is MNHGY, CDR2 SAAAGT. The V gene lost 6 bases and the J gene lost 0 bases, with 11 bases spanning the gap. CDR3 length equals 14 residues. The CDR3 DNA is TGTGCCAGCAGCCGAGGGGAAATGAACACTGAAGCTTTCTTT. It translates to CASSRGEMNTEAFF.

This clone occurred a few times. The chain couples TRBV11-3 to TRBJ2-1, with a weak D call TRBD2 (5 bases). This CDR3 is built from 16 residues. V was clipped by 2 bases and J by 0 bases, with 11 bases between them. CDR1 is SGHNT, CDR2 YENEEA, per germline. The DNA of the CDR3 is TGTGCCAGCAGCTTACATGGGAGTAGCTCCTACAATGAGCAGTTCTTC. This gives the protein CASSLHGSSSYNEQFF.

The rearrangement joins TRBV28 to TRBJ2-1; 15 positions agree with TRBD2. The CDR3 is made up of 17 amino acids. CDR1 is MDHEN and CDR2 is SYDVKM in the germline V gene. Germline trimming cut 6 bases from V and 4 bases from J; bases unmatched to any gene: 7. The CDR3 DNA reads TGTGCCAGCAGCCGGACTAGCGGGAGGGCCTGGTACAATGAGCAGTTCTTC. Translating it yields CASSRTSGRAWYNEQFF. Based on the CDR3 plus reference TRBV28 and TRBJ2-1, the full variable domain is DVKVTQSSRYLVKRTGEKVFLECVQDMDHENMFWYRQDPGLGLRLIYFSYDVKMKEKGDIPEGYSVSREKKERFSLILESASTNQTSMYLCASSRTSGRAWYNEQFFGPGTRLTVL.

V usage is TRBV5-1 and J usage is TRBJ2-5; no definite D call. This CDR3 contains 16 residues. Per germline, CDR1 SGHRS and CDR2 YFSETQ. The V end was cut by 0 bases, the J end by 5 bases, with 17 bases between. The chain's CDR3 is CASSLARMATRETQYF. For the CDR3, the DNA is TGCGCCAGCAGCTTGGCCCGTATGGCAACGCGGGAGACCCAGTACTTC.

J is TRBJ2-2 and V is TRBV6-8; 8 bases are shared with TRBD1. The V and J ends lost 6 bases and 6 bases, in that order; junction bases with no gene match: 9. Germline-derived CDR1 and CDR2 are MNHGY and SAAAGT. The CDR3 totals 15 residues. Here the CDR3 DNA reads TGTGCCAGCAGGCGACAGGGGACTGTTGCCGGGGAGCTGTTTTTT. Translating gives CASRRQGTVAGELFF.

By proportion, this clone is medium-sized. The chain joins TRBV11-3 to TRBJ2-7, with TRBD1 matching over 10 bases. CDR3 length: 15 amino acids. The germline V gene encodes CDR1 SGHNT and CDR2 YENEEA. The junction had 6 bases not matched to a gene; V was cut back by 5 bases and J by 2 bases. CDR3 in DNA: TGTGCCAGCAGCCCGGGGACAGGGGAGACCTACGAGCAGTACTTC. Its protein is CASSPGTGETYEQYF.

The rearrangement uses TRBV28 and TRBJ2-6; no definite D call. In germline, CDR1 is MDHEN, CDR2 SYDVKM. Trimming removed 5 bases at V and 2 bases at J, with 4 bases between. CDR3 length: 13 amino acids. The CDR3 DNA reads TGTGCCAGCAGTACCCCTGGGGCCAACGTCCTGACTTTC. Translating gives CASSTPGANVLTF.

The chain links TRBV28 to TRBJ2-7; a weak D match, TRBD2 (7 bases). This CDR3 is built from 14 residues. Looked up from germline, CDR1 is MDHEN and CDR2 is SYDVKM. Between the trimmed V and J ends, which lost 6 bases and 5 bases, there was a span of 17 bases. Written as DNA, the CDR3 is TGTGCCAGCAGGGAGGGGGGGCGCCTCGACGAGCAGTACTTC. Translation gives CASREGGRLDEQYF.

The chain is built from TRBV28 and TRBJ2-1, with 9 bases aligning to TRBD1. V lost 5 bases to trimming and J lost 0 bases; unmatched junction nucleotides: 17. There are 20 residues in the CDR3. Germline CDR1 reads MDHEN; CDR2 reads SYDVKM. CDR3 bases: TGTGCCAGCAGTGAGACCGGGACAGGGAGCATTCTAAGCTCCTACAATGAGCAGTTCTTC. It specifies CASSETGTGSILSSYNEQFF.

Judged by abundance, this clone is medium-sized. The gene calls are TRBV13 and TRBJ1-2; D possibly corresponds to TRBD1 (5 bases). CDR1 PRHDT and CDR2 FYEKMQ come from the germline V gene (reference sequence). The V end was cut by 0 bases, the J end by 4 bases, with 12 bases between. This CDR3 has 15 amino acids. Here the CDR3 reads CASSLGQGFSYGYTF. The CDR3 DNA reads TGTGCCAGCAGCTTAGGCCAGGGTTTTTCCTATGGCTACACCTTC.

CDR3 residues: CASSLQGGITYEQYF. CDR3 in DNA: TGCGCCAGCAGTCTTCAGGGGGGGATTACCTACGAGCAGTACTTC. The chain links TRBV5-1 to TRBJ2-7; either TRBD1 or TRBD2 may supply D (7 bases each). Germline lookup yields CDR1 SGHRS and CDR2 YFSETQ. The CDR3 loop spans 15 amino acids. V shed 5 bases and J shed 2 bases, with 17 bases lying between them.

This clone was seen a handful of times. The CDR3 protein is CASSQDRLGTSAYEQYF. The CDR3, as DNA: TGCGCCAGCAGCCAAGATCGTCTTGGGACTAGTGCCTACGAGCAGTACTTC. This rearrangement joins TRBV4-1 to TRBJ2-7, with TRBD2 identical over 8 bases. Germline V lookup: CDR1 MGHRA, CDR2 YSYEKL. Trimming at V came to 0 bases and at J to 2 bases, leaving 9 bases not matched to a gene. The CDR3 has 17 residues.

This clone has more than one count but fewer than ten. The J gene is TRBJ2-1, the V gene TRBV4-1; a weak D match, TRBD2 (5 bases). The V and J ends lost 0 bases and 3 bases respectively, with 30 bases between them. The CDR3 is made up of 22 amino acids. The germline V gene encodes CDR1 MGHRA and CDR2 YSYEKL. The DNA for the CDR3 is TGCGCCAGCAGCCAAGAAGAAGCCCTCGGAGGTGAAGTAGCGTGGGGCTACAATGAGCAGTTCTTC. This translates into CASSQEEALGGEVAWGYNEQFF.

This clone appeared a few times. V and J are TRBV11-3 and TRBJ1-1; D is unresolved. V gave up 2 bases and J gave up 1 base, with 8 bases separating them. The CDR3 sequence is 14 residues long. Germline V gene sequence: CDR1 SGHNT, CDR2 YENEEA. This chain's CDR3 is CASSLRSWNTEAFF. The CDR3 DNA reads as TGTGCCAGCAGCTTAAGATCCTGGAACACTGAAGCTTTCTTT.

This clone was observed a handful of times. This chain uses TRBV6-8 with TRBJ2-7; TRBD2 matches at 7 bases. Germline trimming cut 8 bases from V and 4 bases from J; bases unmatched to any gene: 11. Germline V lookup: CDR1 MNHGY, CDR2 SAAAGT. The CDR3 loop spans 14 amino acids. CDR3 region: CASLRTGGIYEQYF. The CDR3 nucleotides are TGTGCCAGCCTGAGGACGGGAGGAATTTACGAGCAGTACTTC.

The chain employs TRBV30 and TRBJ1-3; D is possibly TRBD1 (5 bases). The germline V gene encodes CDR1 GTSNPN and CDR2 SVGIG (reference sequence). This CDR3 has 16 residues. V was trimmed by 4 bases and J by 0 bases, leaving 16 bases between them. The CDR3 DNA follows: TGTGCCTGGATTTACCCTGACAGTTACTCTGGAAACACCATATATTTT. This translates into CAWIYPDSYSGNTIYF.

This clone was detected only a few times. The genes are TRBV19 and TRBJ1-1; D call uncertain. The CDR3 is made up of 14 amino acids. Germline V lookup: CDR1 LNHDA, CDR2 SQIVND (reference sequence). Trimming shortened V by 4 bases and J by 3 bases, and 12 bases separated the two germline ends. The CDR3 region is CASSTSRGHTEAFF. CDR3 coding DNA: TGTGCCAGTAGTACGAGCCGCGGGCACACTGAAGCTTTCTTT.

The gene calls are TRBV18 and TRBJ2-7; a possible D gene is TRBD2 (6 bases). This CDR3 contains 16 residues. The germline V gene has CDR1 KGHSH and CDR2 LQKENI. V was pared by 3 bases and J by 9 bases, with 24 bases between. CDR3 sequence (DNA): TGTGCCAGCTCACCGGAACGGGGACTTATACTAAGAGGGCAGTACTTC. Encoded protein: CASSPERGLILRGQYF.

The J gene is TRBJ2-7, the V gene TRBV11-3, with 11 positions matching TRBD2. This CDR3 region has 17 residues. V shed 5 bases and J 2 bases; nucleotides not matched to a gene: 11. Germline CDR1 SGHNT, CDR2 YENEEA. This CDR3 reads CASSPPETSGTAYEQYF. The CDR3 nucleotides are TGTGCCAGCAGCCCGCCCGAGACTAGCGGGACCGCCTACGAGCAGTACTTC.